This TCR beta chain stems from a study of T cell responses to AZD1222 COVID-19 vaccine (dated by TCRdb to the early 2020s). For the study in its entirety: AZD1222 recipients with second doses at about 4 weeks or about 12 weeks were pooled, because spike-specific TCR depth and breadth did not differ between schedules. TCR sequencing covered more than 230 trial participants: 200 to 220 given two doses of AZD1222 and approximately 25 given two doses of MenACWY control vaccine. Trial participants were enrolled by age into 18-55, 56-69 and 70-plus year subgroups, with 148, 28 and 57 TCR-sequenced participants respectively. Results the study describes overall, beyond this receptor: Participants were mostly white British, with more females than males. The authors suggested clonal diversity may have been underestimated. Because no day 14 peak-response samples were available, repertoires were characterized only after the peak T cell response. The 56-69-year group was small, and its depth increase did not reach significance, likely because of low power. Nearly half of unique spike-specific TCRs reportedly recognized epitopes outside regions mutated in the B.1.351 and B.1.1.7 variants. Spike-specific TCR breadth and depth rose significantly after two AZD1222 doses compared with day 0 and with MenACWY recipients. The whole spike protein was spanned by vaccine-associated CD4 TCRs, and dominant responses were seen in regions 160-218 and 743-854. Only a handful of AZD1222 recipients were SARS-CoV-2 seropositive at baseline, limiting conclusions about previously exposed vaccinees.

The CDR3 regions of human TCRbeta chains were subjected to immunosequencing. Regarding the original processing steps: Repertoire TCRs were checked for matches against a reference library of SARS-CoV-2-specific TCRs that had been generated using the MIRA antigen-specificity platform. Breadth was defined as the fraction of unique TCRs that were SARS-CoV-2-associated, and depth was defined as the fraction of total T cells that were SARS-CoV-2-associated. Each spike-specific TCR was assigned to its reactive spike region and to a CD4 or CD8 class using the MIRA data. Log10-transformed breadth and depth values were compared by one-way ANOVA with Sidak's multiple comparisons tests. TCRdb retrieved this table from immuneACCESS and kept in-frame rearrangements only. Not all clones are present; in checked studies, unresolved V genes account for under half, and no reason is known for the remainder. V and J calls and clone size are as listed in that table; D and trimming were resolved from the DNA. The sample has around 110,000 clones on record, roughly 84% of them singletons. The top ten clones comprise around 7.2% of the sample.

V is pared back by 3 bases and J by 2 bases, with 14 bases lying between the germline termini. Taken from cysteine to phenylalanine, the CDR3 has 16 residues. This entry keeps only the CDR3 DNA: 48 bases, framed from base 1. Via the germline V gene, CDR1 is SGDLS and CDR2 YYNGEE. There are a few counts of this clone. The antigen it binds to is not known. Qualities for individual bases were not recorded, and no much larger clone is one base off. What this sample's time point label stands for: baseline before first vaccination. Vaccinee samples came from UK trials COV001 and COV002, including a single-blind randomized controlled phase 2/3 trial of AZD1222 (ChAdOx1 nCoV-19) in healthy adults. For TCRbeta chain sequencing, PBMC samples from trial participants were taken at day 0 and at day 28 after the second dose.

The clonotype was recovered from an adult in good health. The sample was peripheral blood, taken on day 0 of AZD1222 vaccination. In this chain, TRBV9 is recombined with TRBJ2-2, and perhaps TRBD1 as D gene, on 6 matching bases. Read as DNA, the sequence is TGTGCCAGCAGCGGCCGGGACACCGTTAACACCGGGGAGCTGTTTTTT. It translates to CASSGRDTVNTGELFF.